This T cell receptor (beta chain) was found in a study of human T cells and chemical hapten exposure. The wider study: The study patch tested 0.01% DPC on the upper back and read results at 6 days. Whole-study findings and limits: Expanded TCRs produced significantly more large CDR3 similarity clusters than controls did.

Time point meaning: pre-sensitization, week 0. The treatment here: therapeutic diphenylcyclopropenone sensitization with weekly scalp DPC. Prior to application of each patch test, blood was drawn. MiXCR was run by TCRdb on the RACE reads, yielding one entry per CDR3 protein. The profile shows approximately 38,000 distinct CDR3 sequences, 8% to 11% of them singletons. About this clonotype: The target antigen is unknown.

The V and J ends lost 5 bases and 3 bases respectively, with 14 bases between them. CDR3 length: 15 residues. Sequenced material: whole blood, taken in connection with sensitization to the hapten diphenylcyclopropenone (DPC). The sequence came from a man aged 25 to 45 with alopecia areata. Some clones in this sample may be carry-over from other donors' samples. J is TRBJ2-1 and V is TRBV12-3 or TRBV12-4; possible D gene TRBD1, 6 bases. CDR3 in amino acids: CASSPDRRIYNEQFF. The CDR3 nucleotides read TGTGCCAGCAGTCCCGACAGGCGGATCTACAATGAGCAGTTCTTC.